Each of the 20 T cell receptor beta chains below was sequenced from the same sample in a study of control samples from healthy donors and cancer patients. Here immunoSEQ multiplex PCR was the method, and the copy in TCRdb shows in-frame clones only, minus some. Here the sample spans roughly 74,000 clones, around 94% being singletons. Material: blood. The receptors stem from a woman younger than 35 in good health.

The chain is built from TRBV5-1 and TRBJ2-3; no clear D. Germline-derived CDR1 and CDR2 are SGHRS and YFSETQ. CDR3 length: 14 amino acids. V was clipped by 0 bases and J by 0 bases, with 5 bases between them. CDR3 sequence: CASSLVGSTDTQYF. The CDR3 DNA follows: TGCGCCAGCAGCTTGGTGGGAAGCACAGATACGCAGTATTTT.

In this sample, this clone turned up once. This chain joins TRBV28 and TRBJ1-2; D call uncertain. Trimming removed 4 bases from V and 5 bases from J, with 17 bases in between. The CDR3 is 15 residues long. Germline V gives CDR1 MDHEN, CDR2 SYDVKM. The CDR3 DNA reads TGTGCCAGCAGTTCTACCCGTTATCGTCCTTATGGCTACACCTTC. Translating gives CASSSTRYRPYGYTF.

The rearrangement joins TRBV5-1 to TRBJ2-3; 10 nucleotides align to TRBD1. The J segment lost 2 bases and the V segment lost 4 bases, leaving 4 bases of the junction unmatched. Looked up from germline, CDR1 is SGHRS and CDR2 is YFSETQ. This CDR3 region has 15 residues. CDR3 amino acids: CASSGGQGDTDTQYF. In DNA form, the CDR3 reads TGCGCCAGCAGCGGTGGACAGGGGGACACAGATACGCAGTATTTT. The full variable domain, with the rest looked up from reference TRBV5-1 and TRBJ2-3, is KAGVTQTPRYLIKTRGQQVTLSCSPISGHRSVSWYQQTPGQGLQFLFEYFSETQRNKGNFPGRFSGRQFSNSRSEMNVSTLELGDSALYLCASSGGQGDTDTQYFGPGTRLTVL.

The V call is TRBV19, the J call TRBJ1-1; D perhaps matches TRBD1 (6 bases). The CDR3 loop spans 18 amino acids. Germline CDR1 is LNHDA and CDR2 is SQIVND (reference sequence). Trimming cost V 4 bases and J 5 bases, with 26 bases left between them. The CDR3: CASSSTGTFSTGLTEAFF. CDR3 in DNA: TGTGCCAGTAGTAGTACCGGGACATTCTCAACGGGGTTAACTGAAGCTTTCTTT.

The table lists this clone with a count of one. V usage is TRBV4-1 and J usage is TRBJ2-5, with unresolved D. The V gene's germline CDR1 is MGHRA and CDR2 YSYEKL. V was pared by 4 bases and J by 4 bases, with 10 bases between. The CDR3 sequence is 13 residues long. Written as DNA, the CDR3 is TGCGCCAGCAGCCTACCGGGCGGAGAGACCCAGTACTTC. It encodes CASSLPGGETQYF.

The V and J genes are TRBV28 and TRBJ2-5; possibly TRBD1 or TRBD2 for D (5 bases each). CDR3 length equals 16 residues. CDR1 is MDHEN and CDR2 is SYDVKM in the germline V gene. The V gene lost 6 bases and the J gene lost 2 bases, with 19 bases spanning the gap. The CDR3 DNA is TGTGCCAGCAGCTCCGGGACCTTCGGTCTGCAAGAGACCCAGTACTTC. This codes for CASSSGTFGLQETQYF.

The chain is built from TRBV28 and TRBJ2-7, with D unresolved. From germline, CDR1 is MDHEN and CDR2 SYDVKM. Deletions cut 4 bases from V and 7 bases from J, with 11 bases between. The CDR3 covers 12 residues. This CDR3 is CASSWAGFEQYF. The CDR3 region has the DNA TGTGCCAGCAGTTGGGCTGGCTTTGAGCAGTACTTC.

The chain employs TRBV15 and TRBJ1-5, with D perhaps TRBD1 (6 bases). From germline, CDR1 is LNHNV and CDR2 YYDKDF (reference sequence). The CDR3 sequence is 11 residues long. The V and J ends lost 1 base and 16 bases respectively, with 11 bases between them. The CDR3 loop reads CATSRGQGQHF. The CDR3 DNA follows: TGTGCCACCAGCAGAGGCCAGGGGCAACATTTT.

The DNA of the CDR3 is TGTGCCAGCAGGAGGGAGGGGGCGGTCCACGAGCAGTACTTC. It is translated as CASRREGAVHEQYF. The V gene is TRBV2, the J gene TRBJ2-7; D may be TRBD1 or TRBD2 (7 bases each). The CDR3 is 14 amino acids. V was trimmed by 6 bases and J by 5 bases, leaving 17 bases between them. Germline V gene data show CDR1 as SNHLY and CDR2 as FYNNEI. The full variable domain, its missing parts supplied by reference TRBV2 and TRBJ2-7, is EPEVTQTPSHQVTQMGQEVILRCVPISNHLYFYWYRQILGQKVEFLVSFYNNEISEKSEIFDDQFSVERPDGSNFTLKIRSTKLEDSAMYFCASRREGAVHEQYFGPGTRLTVT.

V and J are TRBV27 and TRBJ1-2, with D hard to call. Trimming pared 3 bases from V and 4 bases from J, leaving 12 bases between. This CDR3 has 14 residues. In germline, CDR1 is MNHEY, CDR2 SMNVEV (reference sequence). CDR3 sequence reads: CASSLNGVAYGYTF. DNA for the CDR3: TGTGCCAGCAGTTTGAACGGGGTTGCCTATGGCTACACCTTC.

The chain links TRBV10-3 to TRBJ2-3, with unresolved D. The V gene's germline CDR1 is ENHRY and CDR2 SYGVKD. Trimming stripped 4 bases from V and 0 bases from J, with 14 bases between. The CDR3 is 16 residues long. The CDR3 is CAISATQITSTDTQYF. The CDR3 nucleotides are TGTGCCATCAGTGCCACTCAAATTACTAGCACAGATACGCAGTATTTT.

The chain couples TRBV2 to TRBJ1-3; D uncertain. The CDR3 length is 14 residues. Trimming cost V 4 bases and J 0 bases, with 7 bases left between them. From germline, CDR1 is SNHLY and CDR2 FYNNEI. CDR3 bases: TGTGCCAGCAGTGCACGGACCTCTGGAAACACCATATATTTT. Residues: CASSARTSGNTIYF.

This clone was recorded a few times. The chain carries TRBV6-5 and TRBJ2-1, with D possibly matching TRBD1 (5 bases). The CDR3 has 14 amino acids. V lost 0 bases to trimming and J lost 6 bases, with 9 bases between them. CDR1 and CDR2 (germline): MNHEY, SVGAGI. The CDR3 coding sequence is TGTGCCAGCAGTTACTCCCAGGGTCTCAATGAGCAGTTCTTC. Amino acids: CASSYSQGLNEQFF.

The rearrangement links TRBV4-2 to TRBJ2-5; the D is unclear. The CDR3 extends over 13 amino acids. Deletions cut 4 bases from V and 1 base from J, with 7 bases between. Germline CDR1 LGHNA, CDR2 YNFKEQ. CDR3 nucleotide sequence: TGTGCCAGCAGCCCTCAGATCCAAGAGACCCAGTACTTC. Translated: CASSPQIQETQYF.

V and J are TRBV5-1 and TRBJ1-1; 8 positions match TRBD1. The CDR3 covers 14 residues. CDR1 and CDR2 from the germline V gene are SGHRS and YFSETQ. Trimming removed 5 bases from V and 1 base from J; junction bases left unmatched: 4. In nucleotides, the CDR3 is TGCGCCAGCAGTCCCGGGACAGGGAACACTGAAGCTTTCTTT. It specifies CASSPGTGNTEAFF. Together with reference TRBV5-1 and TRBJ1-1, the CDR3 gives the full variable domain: KAGVTQTPRYLIKTRGQQVTLSCSPISGHRSVSWYQQTPGQGLQFLFEYFSETQRNKGNFPGRFSGRQFSNSRSEMNVSTLELGDSALYLCASSPGTGNTEAFFGQGTRLTVV.

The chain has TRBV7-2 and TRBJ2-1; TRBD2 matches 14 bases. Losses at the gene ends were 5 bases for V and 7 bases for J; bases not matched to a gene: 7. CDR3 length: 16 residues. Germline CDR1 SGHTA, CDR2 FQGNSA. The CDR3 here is CASSPRLAGGPNEQFF. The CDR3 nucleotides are TGTGCCAGCAGCCCTCGACTAGCGGGAGGGCCAAATGAGCAGTTCTTC. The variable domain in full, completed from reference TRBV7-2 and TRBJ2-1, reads GAGVSQSPSNKVTEKGKDVELRCDPISGHTALYWYRQSLGQGLEFLIYFQGNSAPDKSGLPSDRFSAERTGGSVSTLTIQRTQQEDSAVYLCASSPRLAGGPNEQFFGPGTRLTVL.

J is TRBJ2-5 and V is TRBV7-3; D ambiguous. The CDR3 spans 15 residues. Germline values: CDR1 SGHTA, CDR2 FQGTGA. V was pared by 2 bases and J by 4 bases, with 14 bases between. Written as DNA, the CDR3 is TGTGCCAGCAGCTTATTAGGTGGGTCCGTAGAGACCCAGTACTTC. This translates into CASSLLGGSVETQYF.

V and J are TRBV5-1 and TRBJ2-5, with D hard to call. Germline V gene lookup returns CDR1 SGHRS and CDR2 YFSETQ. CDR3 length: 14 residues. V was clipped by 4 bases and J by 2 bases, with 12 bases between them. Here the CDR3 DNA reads TGCGCCAGCAGCCCGCAGTGGGGTCAAGAGACCCAGTACTTC. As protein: CASSPQWGQETQYF.

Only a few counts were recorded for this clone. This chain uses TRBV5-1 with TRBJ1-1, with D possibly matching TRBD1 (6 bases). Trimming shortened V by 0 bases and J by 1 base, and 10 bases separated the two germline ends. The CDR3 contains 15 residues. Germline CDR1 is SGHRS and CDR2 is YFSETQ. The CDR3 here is CASSLERDKNTEAFF. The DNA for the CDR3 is TGCGCCAGCAGCTTGGAGCGGGACAAGAACACTGAAGCTTTCTTT.

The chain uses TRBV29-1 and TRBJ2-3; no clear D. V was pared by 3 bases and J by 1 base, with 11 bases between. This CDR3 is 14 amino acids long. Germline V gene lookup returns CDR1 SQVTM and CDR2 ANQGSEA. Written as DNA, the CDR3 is TGCAGCGTTGATAGGGCAGGTGGCACAGATACGCAGTATTTT. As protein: CSVDRAGGTDTQYF.